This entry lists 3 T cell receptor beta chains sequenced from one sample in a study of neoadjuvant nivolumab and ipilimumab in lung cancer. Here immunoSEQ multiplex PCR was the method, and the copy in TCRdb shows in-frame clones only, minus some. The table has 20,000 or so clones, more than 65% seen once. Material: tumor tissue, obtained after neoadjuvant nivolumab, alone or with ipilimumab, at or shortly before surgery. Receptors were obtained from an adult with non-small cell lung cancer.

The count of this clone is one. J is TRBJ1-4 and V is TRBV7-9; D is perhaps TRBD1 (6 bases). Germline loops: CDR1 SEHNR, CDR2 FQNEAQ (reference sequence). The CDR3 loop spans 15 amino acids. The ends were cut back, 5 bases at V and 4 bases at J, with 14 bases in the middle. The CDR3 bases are TGTGCCAGCAGCCCGGTGACAGGCTTTAATGAAAAACTGTTTTTT. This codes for CASSPVTGFNEKLFF.

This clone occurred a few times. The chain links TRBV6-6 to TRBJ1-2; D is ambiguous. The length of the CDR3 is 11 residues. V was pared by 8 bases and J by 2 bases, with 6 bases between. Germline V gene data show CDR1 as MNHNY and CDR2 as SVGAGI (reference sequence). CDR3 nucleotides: TGTGCCAGCGAATACAACTATGGCTACACCTTC. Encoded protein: CASEYNYGYTF.

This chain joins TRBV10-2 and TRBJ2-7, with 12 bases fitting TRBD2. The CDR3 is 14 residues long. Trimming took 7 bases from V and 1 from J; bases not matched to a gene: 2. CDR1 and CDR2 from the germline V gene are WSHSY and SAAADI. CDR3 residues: CASNGLAGSYEQYF. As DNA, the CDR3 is TGCGCCAGCAATGGACTAGCGGGATCCTACGAGCAGTACTTC.